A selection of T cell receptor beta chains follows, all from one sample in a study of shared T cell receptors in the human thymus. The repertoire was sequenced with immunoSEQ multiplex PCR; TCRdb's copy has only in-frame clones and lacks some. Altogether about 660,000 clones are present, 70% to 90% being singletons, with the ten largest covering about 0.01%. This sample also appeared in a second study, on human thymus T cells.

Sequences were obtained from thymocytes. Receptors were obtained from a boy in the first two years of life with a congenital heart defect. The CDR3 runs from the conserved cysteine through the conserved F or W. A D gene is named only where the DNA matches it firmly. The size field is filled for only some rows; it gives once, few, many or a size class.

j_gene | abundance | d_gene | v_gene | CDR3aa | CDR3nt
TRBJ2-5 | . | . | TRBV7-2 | CASSLEKGESPQETQYF | TGTGCCAGCAGCTTAGAGAAGGGGGAGAGCCCCCAAGAGACCCAGTACTTC
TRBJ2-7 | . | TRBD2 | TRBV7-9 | CASSSKTSGPYEQYF | TGTGCCAGCAGCTCAAAGACTAGCGGGCCCTACGAGCAGTACTTC
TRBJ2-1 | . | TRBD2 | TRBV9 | CASGPGRECYNEQFF | TGTGCCAGCGGCCCGGGGCGGGAGTGCTACAATGAGCAGTTCTTC
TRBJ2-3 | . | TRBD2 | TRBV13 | CASSPSTSGASRDTQYF | TGTGCCAGCAGCCCATCGACTAGCGGAGCGTCCAGAGATACGCAGTATTTT
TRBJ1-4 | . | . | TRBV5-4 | CASSPRQSATNEKLFF | TGTGCCAGCAGCCCTCGACAGAGCGCAACTAATGAAAAACTGTTTTTT
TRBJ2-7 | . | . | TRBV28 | CASSSVVTYEQYF | TGTGCCAGCAGTTCGGTAGTTACCTACGAGCAGTACTTC
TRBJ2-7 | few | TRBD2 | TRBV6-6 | CASSYGGGPYEQYF | TGTGCCAGCAGTTACGGGGGAGGGCCTTACGAGCAGTACTTC
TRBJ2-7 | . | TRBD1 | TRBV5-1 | CASSFKIWDRDGEQYF | TGCGCCAGCAGCTTCAAAATCTGGGACAGGGACGGCGAGCAGTACTTC
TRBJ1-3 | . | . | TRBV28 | CASSLRNERRVAIYF | TGTGCCAGCAGCCTAAGAAACGAGCGCAGGGTGGCCATATATTTT
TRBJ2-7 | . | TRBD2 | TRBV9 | CASSPPGLAGVQYF | TGTGCCAGCAGCCCCCCGGGACTAGCGGGAGTGCAGTACTTC
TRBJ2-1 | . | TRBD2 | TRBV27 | CASSPPGTRETPKSGEQFF | TGTGCCAGCAGTCCCCCCGGGACTAGAGAAACCCCAAAGTCTGGTGAGCAGTTCTTC
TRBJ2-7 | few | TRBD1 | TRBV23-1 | CASSQSETGGPYEQYF | TGCGCCAGCAGTCAATCGGAAACAGGGGGCCCCTACGAGCAGTACTTC